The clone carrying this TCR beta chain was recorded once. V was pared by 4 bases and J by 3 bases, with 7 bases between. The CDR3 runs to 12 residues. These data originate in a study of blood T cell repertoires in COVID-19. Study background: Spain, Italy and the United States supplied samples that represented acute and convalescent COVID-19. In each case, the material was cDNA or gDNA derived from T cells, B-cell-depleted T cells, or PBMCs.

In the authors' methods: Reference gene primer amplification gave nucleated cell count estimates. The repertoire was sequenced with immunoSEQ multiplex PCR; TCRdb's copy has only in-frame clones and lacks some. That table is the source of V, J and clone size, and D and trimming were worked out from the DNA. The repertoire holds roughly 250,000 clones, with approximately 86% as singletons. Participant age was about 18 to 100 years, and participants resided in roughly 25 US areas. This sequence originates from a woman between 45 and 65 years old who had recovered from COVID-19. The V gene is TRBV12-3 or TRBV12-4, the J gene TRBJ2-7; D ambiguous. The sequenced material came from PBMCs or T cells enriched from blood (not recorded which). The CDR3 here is CASSYRDYEQYF. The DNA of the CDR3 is TGTGCCAGCAGTTATCGAGACTACGAGCAGTACTTC.